Given below is one T cell receptor (beta chain) in context. Just one base apart from a much larger clone, this may be a read error. By 5'RACE with 10-nucleotide random UMIs, the cDNA was made. TCRdb re-called the 5' RACE reads with MiXCR, one entry per CDR3 protein. The data contain tens of thousands of distinct CDR3 sequences, roughly an eighth of them singletons. V shed 5 bases, J shed 3 bases, and the junction held 4 bases outside the gene matches. Germline lookup yields CDR1 SGHVS and CDR2 FNYEAQ. The CDR3 has 14 amino acids. The data were obtained in a study of neurological immune-mediated disorders.

This sequence was found in a woman aged 55 to 70 with HTLV-1-associated myelopathy (HAM/TSP). The chain recombines TRBV7-6 with TRBJ2-7, with 10 nucleotides matching TRBD1. Sequencing used PBMCs. CDR3 in amino acids: CASSLRDRGYEQYF. CDR3 coding DNA: TGTGCCAGCAGCCTCCGGGACAGGGGCTACGAGCAGTACTTC.